Below are 31 T cell receptor beta chains sequenced from a single sample in a study of blood T cell repertoires in COVID-19. Using immunoSEQ multiplex PCR, the repertoire was profiled, and TCRdb retains in-frame clones only, with some absent. The sample lists 95,000 to 100,000 clones, approximately 86% occurring once. Sequencing input: peripheral blood. These receptor sequences come from a man older than 75 with acute or convalescent COVID-19.

This chain uses TRBV19 with TRBJ1-5, with TRBD1 matching 8 bases. Germline trimming cut 5 bases from V and 6 bases from J; bases unmatched to any gene: 12. This CDR3 has 16 residues. The germline V gene encodes CDR1 LNHDA and CDR2 SQIVND (reference sequence). CDR3 region: CASSAVGQGGGQPQHF. The CDR3 DNA reads TGTGCCAGTAGTGCCGTCGGACAGGGAGGCGGTCAGCCCCAGCATTTT.

The chain employs TRBV19 and TRBJ1-3, with D maybe TRBD1 (6 bases). Germline values: CDR1 LNHDA, CDR2 SQIVND (reference sequence). The CDR3 loop spans 14 amino acids. Trimming cost V 9 bases and J 4 bases, with 16 bases left between them. The CDR3 is CASRTRGAGNTIYF. CDR3 DNA sequence: TGTGCCAGCCGGACCCGGGGGGCAGGAAACACCATATATTTT.

This sequence joins TRBV16 and TRBJ2-3; TRBD2 matches 8 bases. V was clipped by 4 bases and J by 3 bases; unmatched bases: 3. The CDR3 consists of 14 residues. The germline V gene encodes CDR1 KGHSY and CDR2 FQNENV. This CDR3 reads CASSLGRETDTQYF. CDR3 in DNA: TGTGCCAGCAGCCTCGGGAGGGAGACAGATACGCAGTATTTT.

This chain joins TRBV29-1 and TRBJ1-2, with 10 bases matching TRBD1. V trimming: 6 bases; J trimming: 8 bases; junction bases outside the gene matches: 6. The germline V gene has CDR1 SQVTM and CDR2 ANQGSEA. The CDR3 runs 12 residues. CDR3 residues: CSVDGTGEGYTF. As DNA, the CDR3 is TGCAGCGTAGACGGGACAGGGGAAGGCTACACCTTC.

This chain links TRBV24-1 with TRBJ2-3, with a tentative D call TRBD1 (5 bases). This CDR3 is 13 amino acids long. V was trimmed by 7 bases and J by 2 bases, leaving 9 bases between them. CDR1 is KGHDR and CDR2 is SFDVKD in the germline V gene. CDR3 in DNA: TGTGCCACCAGCCCAGGGTTCACAGATACGCAGTATTTT. Protein: CATSPGFTDTQYF.

V usage is TRBV29-1 and J usage is TRBJ2-2, with D possibly matching TRBD2 (6 bases). The CDR3 has 14 amino acids. Germline V lookup: CDR1 SQVTM, CDR2 ANQGSEA. Trimming left V 7 bases short and J 7 bases short, with 19 bases between. The CDR3 bases are TGCAGCGGTCGGTTGGGAGGTGTTGACGGGGAGCTGTTTTTT. Protein: CSGRLGGVDGELFF.

The CDR3 nucleotides read TGTGCCAGTAGCAACACCTTCTCGGGTGGCAAAAACATTCAGTACTTC. It encodes CASSNTFSGGKNIQYF. The chain combines TRBV19 with TRBJ2-4; D is uncertain. V lost 6 bases to trimming and J lost 3 bases, with 18 bases between them. Germline lookup yields CDR1 LNHDA and CDR2 SQIVND (reference sequence). The CDR3 loop spans 16 amino acids.

This sequence joins TRBV20-1 and TRBJ1-5; D remains unclear. Trimming removed 3 bases at V and 2 bases at J, with 11 bases between. The CDR3 sequence is 14 residues long. Looked up from germline, CDR1 is DFQATT and CDR2 is SNEGSKA (reference sequence). The CDR3: CSASTGYGNQPQHF. Written as DNA, the CDR3 is TGCAGTGCTAGTACGGGGTATGGCAATCAGCCCCAGCATTTT.

This clone has only a few counts. This chain uses TRBV4-1 with TRBJ2-7, with D perhaps TRBD1 (6 bases). This CDR3 has 14 amino acids. Germline V lookup: CDR1 MGHRA, CDR2 YSYEKL. The V end was cut by 0 bases, the J end by 7 bases, with 13 bases between. The CDR3 spells CASSQDFRGWEQYF. In nucleotides, the CDR3 is TGCGCCAGCAGCCAAGATTTCAGGGGTTGGGAGCAGTACTTC.

V is TRBV19 and J is TRBJ2-2; TRBD2 aligns across 12 bases. Germline CDR1 reads LNHDA; CDR2 reads SQIVND (reference sequence). V was clipped by 5 bases and J by 7 bases; unmatched bases: 14. The length of the CDR3 is 18 residues. CDR3 in amino acids: CASSSSSGRGEDVGELFF. For the CDR3, the DNA is TGTGCCAGTAGTTCCTCTAGCGGGAGGGGGGAGGACGTCGGGGAGCTGTTTTTT. Full variable domain (rest looked up from reference TRBV19 and TRBJ2-2): DGGITQSPKYLFRKEGQNVTLSCEQNLNHDAMYWYRQDPGQGLRLIYYSQIVNDFQKGDIAEGYSVSREKKESFPLTVTSAQKNPTAFYLCASSSSSGRGEDVGELFFGEGSRLTVL.

The CDR3 DNA sequence: TGTGCCAGCAGCGCCGGACTAGCAGAACGGGGTACGCAGTATTTT. Protein sequence: CASSAGLAERGTQYF. The chain links TRBV9 to TRBJ2-3; 8 bases agree with TRBD2. Per the germline V gene, CDR1 is SGDLS and CDR2 is YYNGEE. The CDR3 loop spans 15 amino acids. V shed 3 bases, J shed 8 bases, and the junction held 11 bases outside the gene matches. The full variable domain, completed using reference TRBV9 and TRBJ2-3, is DSGVTQTPKHLITATGQRVTLRCSPRSGDLSVYWYQQSLDQGLQFLIQYYNGEERAKGNILERFSAQQFPDLHSELNLSSLELGDSALYFCASSAGLAERGTQYFGPGTRLTVL.

The chain has TRBV7-2 and TRBJ2-6; D gene ambiguous. Deletions cut 5 bases from V and 1 base from J, with 15 bases between. This CDR3 is 17 amino acids long. The germline gives CDR1 SGHTA, CDR2 FQGNSA. CDR3 coding DNA: TGTGCCAGCAGCCCCAGGTCCGGCGAATCTGGGGCCAACGTCCTGACTTTC. Protein: CASSPRSGESGANVLTF. The entire variable domain, with the rest obtained from reference TRBV7-2 and TRBJ2-6, is as follows: GAGVSQSPSNKVTEKGKDVELRCDPISGHTALYWYRQSLGQGLEFLIYFQGNSAPDKSGLPSDRFSAERTGGSVSTLTIQRTQQEDSAVYLCASSPRSGESGANVLTFGAGSRLTVL.

The chain uses TRBV10-3 and TRBJ2-5; TRBD1 might be the D (8 bases). The CDR3 has 14 residues. The V end was cut by 4 bases, the J end by 5 bases, with 14 bases between. Germline CDR1 is ENHRY and CDR2 is SYGVKD. The CDR3 here is CAISADRGGETQYF. In DNA, the CDR3 is TGTGCCATCAGTGCCGACAGGGGAGGGGAGACCCAGTACTTC.

The chain employs TRBV5-6 and TRBJ1-4, with D possibly matching TRBD1 (6 bases). Germline loops: CDR1 SGHDT, CDR2 YYEEEE. This CDR3 comprises 15 residues. V was shortened by 0 bases and J by 7 bases, with 13 bases between the two germline ends. CDR3 bases: TGTGCCAGCAGCTTGGGGCAGGGGAAGGGTGAAAAACTGTTTTTT. It is translated as CASSLGQGKGEKLFF.

The chain uses TRBV7-3 and TRBJ1-6; 10 nucleotides align to TRBD1. V lost 5 bases to trimming and J lost 7 bases; unmatched junction nucleotides: 5. The CDR3 length is 15 residues. In germline, CDR1 is SGHTA, CDR2 FQGTGA. The CDR3 protein is CASSVGQGGNSPLHF. The CDR3 DNA sequence: TGTGCCAGCAGCGTCGGACAGGGGGGGAATTCACCCCTCCACTTT.

The chain combines TRBV28 with TRBJ2-1; unclear D gene. Per the germline V gene, CDR1 is MDHEN and CDR2 is SYDVKM. The CDR3 length is 15 residues. Trimming cost V 2 bases and J 0 bases, with 8 bases left between them. CDR3 coding DNA: TGTGCCAGCAGTTTAAGGCGGAGCTCCTACAATGAGCAGTTCTTC. Translated, it gives CASSLRRSSYNEQFF.

To note about this clone: This CDR3 is also generated by other DNA sequences in the sample. The V and J genes are TRBV5-1 and TRBJ1-1; D is unresolved. CDR1 SGHRS and CDR2 YFSETQ come from the germline V gene. The CDR3 runs 14 residues. V lost 0 bases and J 1 base, leaving 7 bases between the germline ends. For the CDR3, the DNA is TGCGCCAGCAGCTTGGTGCGGGGGAACACTGAAGCTTTCTTT. Translating it yields CASSLVRGNTEAFF.

This clone was seen more than once but under ten times. The V and J genes are TRBV7-2 and TRBJ1-1; a weak D match, TRBD1 (5 bases). V was trimmed by 5 bases and J by 4 bases, leaving 14 bases between them. The germline V gene encodes CDR1 SGHTA and CDR2 FQGNSA. The CDR3 is 14 residues long. The CDR3 spells CASSPGRGSTEAFF. As DNA, the CDR3 is TGTGCCAGCAGCCCAGGGCGAGGAAGCACTGAAGCTTTCTTT.

V usage is TRBV5-6 and J usage is TRBJ2-3; TRBD2 might be the D (5 bases). Trimming removed 2 bases from V and 2 bases from J, with 12 bases in between. The CDR3 sequence is 15 residues long. Germline loops: CDR1 SGHDT, CDR2 YYEEEE. The chain's CDR3 is CASSFRGTFTDTQYF. Here the CDR3 DNA reads TGTGCCAGCAGCTTTCGGGGAACCTTCACAGATACGCAGTATTTT. Full variable domain (rest looked up from reference TRBV5-6 and TRBJ2-3): DAGVTQSPTHLIKTRGQQVTLRCSPKSGHDTVSWYQQALGQGPQFIFQYYEEEERQRGNFPDRFSGHQFPNYSSELNVNALLLGDSALYLCASSFRGTFTDTQYFGPGTRLTVL.

The rearrangement uses TRBV5-1 and TRBJ2-7; 11 nucleotides agree with TRBD1. The germline gives CDR1 SGHRS, CDR2 YFSETQ. Trimming removed 3 bases from V and 3 bases from J; junction bases left unmatched: 5. This CDR3 is 15 amino acids long. The CDR3 nucleotides read TGCGCCAGCAGCTGGGCCGGGACAGGGGGCTACGAGCAGTACTTC. Its protein product is CASSWAGTGGYEQYF. The entire variable domain, with the rest obtained from reference TRBV5-1 and TRBJ2-7, is as follows: KAGVTQTPRYLIKTRGQQVTLSCSPISGHRSVSWYQQTPGQGLQFLFEYFSETQRNKGNFPGRFSGRQFSNSRSEMNVSTLELGDSALYLCASSWAGTGGYEQYFGPGTRLTVT.

This chain connects TRBV19 to TRBJ2-3; unclear D gene. Germline V gene data show CDR1 as LNHDA and CDR2 as SQIVND (reference sequence). This CDR3 is built from 15 residues. The V gene lost 5 bases and the J gene lost 1 base, with 13 bases spanning the gap. CDR3 amino acids: CASSGATFGTDTQYF. The CDR3 nucleotides read TGTGCCAGTAGTGGAGCCACCTTTGGCACAGATACGCAGTATTTT.

The chain uses TRBV5-1 and TRBJ2-7; 9 bases fit TRBD1. V gave up 1 base and J gave up 4 bases; unmatched junction bases: 3. CDR1 is SGHRS and CDR2 is YFSETQ in the germline V gene. The CDR3 spans 14 residues. The CDR3 loop reads CASSLTGGPYEQYF. CDR3 nucleotide sequence: TGCGCCAGCAGCTTGACAGGGGGCCCGTACGAGCAGTACTTC.

The CDR3: CASSQGLAGGRSGELFF. CDR3 in DNA: TGCGCCAGCAGCCAAGGGTTGGCGGGAGGGCGTTCCGGGGAGCTGTTTTTT. The chain has TRBV4-3 and TRBJ2-2; TRBD2 matches at 9 bases. V was pared by 1 base and J by 6 bases, with 9 bases of the junction left unmatched. Per germline, CDR1 LGHNA and CDR2 YSLEER. CDR3 size: 17 residues.

The chain links TRBV28 to TRBJ2-3, with D tentatively TRBD1 (8 bases). Trimming took off 6 bases at V and 6 bases at J, with 19 bases between the two ends. From germline, CDR1 is MDHEN and CDR2 SYDVKM. This CDR3 comprises 15 residues. CDR3 region: CASSPGGQVADTQYF. The DNA of the CDR3 is TGTGCCAGCAGCCCGGGGGGACAGGTGGCGGATACGCAGTATTTT.

A few counts support this clone. The V call is TRBV19, the J call TRBJ2-3; D gene uncertain. The CDR3 extends over 12 amino acids. V dropped 5 bases and J dropped 2 bases, with 5 bases sitting between them. Germline V lookup: CDR1 LNHDA, CDR2 SQIVND (reference sequence). The CDR3 is CASSVNTDTQYF. CDR3 DNA: TGTGCCAGTAGTGTTAACACAGATACGCAGTATTTT. The full variable domain, rest sourced from reference TRBV19 and TRBJ2-3, is DGGITQSPKYLFRKEGQNVTLSCEQNLNHDAMYWYRQDPGQGLRLIYYSQIVNDFQKGDIAEGYSVSREKKESFPLTVTSAQKNPTAFYLCASSVNTDTQYFGPGTRLTVL.

The V gene is TRBV9, the J gene TRBJ2-7, with 9 bases matching TRBD1. The length of the CDR3 is 16 residues. Germline V gives CDR1 SGDLS, CDR2 YYNGEE. Trimming at V came to 1 base and at J to 2 bases, leaving 7 bases not matched to a gene. The CDR3 DNA reads TGTGCCAGCAGCGTACCCGGGACAGGGTATACCTACGAGCAGTACTTC. It encodes CASSVPGTGYTYEQYF.

The V and J genes are TRBV6-1 and TRBJ1-5; D is uncertain. Germline values: CDR1 MNHNS, CDR2 SASEGT. CDR3 length: 15 amino acids. Trimming left V 1 base short and J 6 bases short, with 13 bases between. This CDR3 reads CASSEDRGRVQPQHF. CDR3 sequence (DNA): TGTGCCAGCAGTGAAGACCGGGGTAGGGTTCAGCCCCAGCATTTT.

V and J are TRBV3-1 (or the pseudogene TRBV3-2) and TRBJ2-7, with a possible D match to TRBD2 (6 bases). The CDR3 extends over 15 amino acids. CDR1 and CDR2 from the germline V gene are LGHDT and YNNKEL (reference sequence). V was pared by 1 base and J by 0 bases, with 10 bases between. For the CDR3, the DNA is TGTGCCAGCAGCCAAGGACCGGGACTCTCCTACGAGCAGTACTTC. Its protein is CASSQGPGLSYEQYF.

This sequence joins TRBV6-2 or TRBV6-3 and TRBJ2-1; 10 nucleotides agree with TRBD2. Germline CDR1 MNHEY, CDR2 SVGEGT. Trimming took 4 bases from V and 4 from J; bases not matched to a gene: 7. The CDR3 is 16 residues long. In DNA form, the CDR3 reads TGTGCCAGCAGTTCCCAGGCTAGCGGGGGATACAATGAGCAGTTCTTC. Translating it yields CASSSQASGGYNEQFF.

This clone was detected once. The chain combines TRBV28 with TRBJ2-2, with D tentatively TRBD1 (6 bases). This CDR3 is 15 amino acids long. From germline, CDR1 is MDHEN and CDR2 SYDVKM. V was cut by 8 bases and J by 0 bases, with 13 bases left in between. Here the CDR3 DNA reads TGTGCCAGCGGCAACAGGGATCCGAACACCGGGGAGCTGTTTTTT. Amino acid sequence: CASGNRDPNTGELFF. Full variable domain (rest looked up from reference TRBV28 and TRBJ2-2): DVKVTQSSRYLVKRTGEKVFLECVQDMDHENMFWYRQDPGLGLRLIYFSYDVKMKEKGDIPEGYSVSREKKERFSLILESASTNQTSMYLCASGNRDPNTGELFFGEGSRLTVL.

The rearrangement uses TRBV28 and TRBJ1-1, with D tentatively TRBD1 (5 bases). The length of the CDR3 is 14 residues. Germline V CDR1 and CDR2: MDHEN, SYDVKM. Trimming removed 7 bases at V and 3 bases at J, with 15 bases between. This chain's CDR3 is CASIGSGGDTEAFF. Written as DNA, the CDR3 is TGTGCCAGCATAGGGTCCGGGGGGGACACTGAAGCTTTCTTT.